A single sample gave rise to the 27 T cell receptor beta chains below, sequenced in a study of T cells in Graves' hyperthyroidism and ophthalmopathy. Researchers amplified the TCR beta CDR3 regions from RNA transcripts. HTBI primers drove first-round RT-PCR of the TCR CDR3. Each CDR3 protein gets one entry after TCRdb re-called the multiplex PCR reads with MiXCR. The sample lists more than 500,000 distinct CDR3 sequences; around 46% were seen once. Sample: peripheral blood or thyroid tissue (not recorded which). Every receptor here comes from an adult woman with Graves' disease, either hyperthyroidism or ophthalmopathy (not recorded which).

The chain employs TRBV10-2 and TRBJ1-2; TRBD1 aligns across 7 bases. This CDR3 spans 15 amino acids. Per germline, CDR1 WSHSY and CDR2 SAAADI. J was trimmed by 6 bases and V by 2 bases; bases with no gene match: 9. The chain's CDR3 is CASSEDRDLSDGYTF. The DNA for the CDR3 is TGCGCCAGCAGTGAGGACAGGGACTTGAGTGATGGCTACACCTTC.

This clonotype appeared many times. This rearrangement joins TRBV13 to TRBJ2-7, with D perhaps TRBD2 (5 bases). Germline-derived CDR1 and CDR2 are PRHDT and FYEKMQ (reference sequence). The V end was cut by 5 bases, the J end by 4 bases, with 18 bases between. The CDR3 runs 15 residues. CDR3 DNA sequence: TGTGCCAGCAGCCTACGTGGACTGGCTTCATACGAGCAGTACTTC. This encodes CASSLRGLASYEQYF.

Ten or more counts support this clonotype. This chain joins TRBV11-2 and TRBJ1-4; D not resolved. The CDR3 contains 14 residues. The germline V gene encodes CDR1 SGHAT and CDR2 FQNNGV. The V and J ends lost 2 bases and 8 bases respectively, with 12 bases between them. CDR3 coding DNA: TGTGCCAGCAGCTTATGGCAGGCGGGAGAAAAACTGTTTTTT. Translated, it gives CASSLWQAGEKLFF.

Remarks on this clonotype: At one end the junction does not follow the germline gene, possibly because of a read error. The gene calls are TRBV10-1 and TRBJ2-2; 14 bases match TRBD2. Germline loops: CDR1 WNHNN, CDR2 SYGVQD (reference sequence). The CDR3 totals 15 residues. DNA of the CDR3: TGCGCTCTAGGCAGGGTAGGGACTAGCGGGAGCCCCATTGTTTTT. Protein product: CALGRVGTSGSPIVF.

The CDR3 DNA sequence: TGTGCCAGCAGTTCGAATATAGGGGTGACGCAGTATTTT. Its translation is CASSSNIGVTQYF. The V gene is TRBV6-2 or TRBV6-3, the J gene TRBJ2-3, with TRBD1 as a possible D gene (5 bases). The CDR3 has 13 amino acids. CDR1 and CDR2 from the germline V gene are MNHEY and SVGEGT. Trimming removed 4 bases from V and 9 bases from J, with 14 bases in between.

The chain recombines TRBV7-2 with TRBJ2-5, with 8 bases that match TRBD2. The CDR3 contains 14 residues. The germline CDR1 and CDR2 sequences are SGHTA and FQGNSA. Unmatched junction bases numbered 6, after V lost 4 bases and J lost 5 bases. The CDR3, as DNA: TGTGCCAGCAGCTCTACGGGACTAGAGGAGACCCAGTACTTC. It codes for CASSSTGLEETQYF.

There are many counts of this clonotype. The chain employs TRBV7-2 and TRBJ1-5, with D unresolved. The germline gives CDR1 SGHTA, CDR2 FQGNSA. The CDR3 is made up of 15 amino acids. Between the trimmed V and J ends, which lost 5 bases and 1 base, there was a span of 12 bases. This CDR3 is CASSVDMRSNQPQHF. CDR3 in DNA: TGTGCCAGCAGCGTAGACATGAGGAGCAATCAGCCCCAGCATTTT.

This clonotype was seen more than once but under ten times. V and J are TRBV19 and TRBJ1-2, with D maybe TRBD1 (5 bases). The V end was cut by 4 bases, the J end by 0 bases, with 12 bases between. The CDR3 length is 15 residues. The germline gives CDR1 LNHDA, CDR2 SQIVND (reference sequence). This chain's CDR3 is CASSSRDRANYGYTF. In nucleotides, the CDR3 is TGTGCCAGTAGTAGTCGGGACCGAGCTAACTATGGCTACACCTTC.

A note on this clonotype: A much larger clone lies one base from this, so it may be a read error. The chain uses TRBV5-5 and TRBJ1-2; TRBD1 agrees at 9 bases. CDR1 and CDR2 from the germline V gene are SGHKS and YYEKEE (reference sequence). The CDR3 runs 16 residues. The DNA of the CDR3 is TGTGCCAGCAGCTTGGTGGGGACAGGGTTTAACTATGGCTACATCTTC. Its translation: CASSLVGTGFNYGYIF.

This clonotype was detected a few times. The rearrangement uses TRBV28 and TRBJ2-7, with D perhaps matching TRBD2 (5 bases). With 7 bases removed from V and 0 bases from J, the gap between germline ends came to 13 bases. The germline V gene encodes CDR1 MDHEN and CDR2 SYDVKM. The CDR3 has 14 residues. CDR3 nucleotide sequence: TGTGCCAGCAAAGAGGGTGGCCCCTCCTACGAGCAGTACTTC. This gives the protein CASKEGGPSYEQYF.

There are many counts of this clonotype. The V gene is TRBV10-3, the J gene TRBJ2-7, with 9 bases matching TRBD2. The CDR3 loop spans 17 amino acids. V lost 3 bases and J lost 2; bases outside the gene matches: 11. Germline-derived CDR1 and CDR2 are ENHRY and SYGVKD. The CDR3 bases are TGTGCCATCAGTGAAAAAGCGGGAGGACTTCTCCCCTACGAGCAGTACTTC. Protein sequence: CAISEKAGGLLPYEQYF.

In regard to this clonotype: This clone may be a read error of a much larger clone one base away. The DNA for the CDR3 is TGTGCCAATAGTATAGGGTCCGGAGGGACGGATACCTTAGGGACCCAGCATTTT. Its translation is CANSIGSGGTDTLGTQHF. The chain carries TRBV19 and TRBJ1-5, with D perhaps TRBD1 (5 bases). The CDR3 spans 18 residues. Germline V gene lookup returns CDR1 LNHDA and CDR2 SQIVND (reference sequence).

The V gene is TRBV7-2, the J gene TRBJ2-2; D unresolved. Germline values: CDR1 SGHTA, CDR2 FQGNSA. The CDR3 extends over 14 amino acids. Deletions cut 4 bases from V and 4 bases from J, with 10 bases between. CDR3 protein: CASSSLGFTGELFF. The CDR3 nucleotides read TGTGCCAGCAGCTCCCTAGGATTCACCGGGGAGCTGTTTTTT.

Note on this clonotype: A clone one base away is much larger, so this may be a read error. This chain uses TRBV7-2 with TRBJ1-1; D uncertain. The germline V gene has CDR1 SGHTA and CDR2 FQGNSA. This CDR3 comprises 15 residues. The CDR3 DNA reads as TGTGCCAGCAGCTTAGATCCGGGAGTGAACACTGAAGCTTCCTTT. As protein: CASSLDPGVNTEASF.

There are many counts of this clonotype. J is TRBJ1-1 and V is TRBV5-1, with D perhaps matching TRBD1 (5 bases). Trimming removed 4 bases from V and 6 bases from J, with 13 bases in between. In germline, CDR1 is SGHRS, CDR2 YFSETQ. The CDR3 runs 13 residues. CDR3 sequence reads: CASSRARASEAFF. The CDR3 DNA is TGCGCCAGCAGCAGGGCCAGGGCGTCTGAAGCTTTCTTT.

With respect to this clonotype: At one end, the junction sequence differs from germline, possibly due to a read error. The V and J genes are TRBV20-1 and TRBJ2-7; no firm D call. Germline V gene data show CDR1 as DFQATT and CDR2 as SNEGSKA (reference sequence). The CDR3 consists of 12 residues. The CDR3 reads CRASPPWGEQYF. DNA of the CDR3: TGCAGAGCTAGTCCACCTTGGGGCGAGCAGTACTTC.

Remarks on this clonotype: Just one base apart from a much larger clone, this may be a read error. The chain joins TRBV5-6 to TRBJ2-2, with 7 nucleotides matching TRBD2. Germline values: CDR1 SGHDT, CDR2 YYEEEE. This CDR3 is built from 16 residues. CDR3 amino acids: CASTLWSGMGTGELFF. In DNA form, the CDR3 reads TGTGCCAGCACCTTGTGGAGCGGGATGGGGACCGGGGAGCTGTTTTTT.

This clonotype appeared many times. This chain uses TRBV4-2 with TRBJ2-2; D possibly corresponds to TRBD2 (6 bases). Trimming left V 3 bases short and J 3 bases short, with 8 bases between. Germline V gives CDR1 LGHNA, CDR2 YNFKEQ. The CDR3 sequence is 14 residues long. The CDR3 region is CASSHPGDTGELFF. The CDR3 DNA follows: TGTGCCAGCAGCCACCCGGGAGACACCGGGGAGCTGTTTTTT.

CDR3 DNA: TGTGCCAGCAGCTTAGGTACCGCGGTAATCTCTGGAAACACCTTC. It encodes CASSLGTAVISGNTF. This chain uses TRBV7-9 with TRBJ1-2; D is unresolved. Germline V gene sequence: CDR1 SEHNR, CDR2 FQNEAQ (reference sequence). The CDR3 covers 15 residues. Trimming took off 1 base at V and 12 bases at J, with 21 bases between the two ends.

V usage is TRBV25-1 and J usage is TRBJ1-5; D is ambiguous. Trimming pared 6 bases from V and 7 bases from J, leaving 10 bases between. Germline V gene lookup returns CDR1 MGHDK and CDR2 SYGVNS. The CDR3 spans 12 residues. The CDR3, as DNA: TGTGCCAGCAGCCCGTGGGAGCAGCCCCAGCATTTT. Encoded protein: CASSPWEQPQHF.

The CDR3 here is CAINLLPGQGKKSMNTEAFF. The CDR3 DNA sequence: TGTGCCATCAACCTACTACCGGGACAGGGGAAGAAAAGCATGAACACTGAAGCTTTCTTT. The chain links TRBV10-3 to TRBJ1-1; 10 bases line up with TRBD1. Per germline, CDR1 ENHRY and CDR2 SYGVKD. V gave up 7 bases and J gave up 0 bases; unmatched junction bases: 20. This CDR3 is built from 20 residues.

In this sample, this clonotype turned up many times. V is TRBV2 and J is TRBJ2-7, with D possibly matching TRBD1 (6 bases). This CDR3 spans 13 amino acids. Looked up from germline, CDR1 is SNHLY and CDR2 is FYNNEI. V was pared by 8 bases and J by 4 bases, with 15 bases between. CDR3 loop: CASLKRDKYEQYF. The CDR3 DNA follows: TGTGCCAGCCTGAAACGGGACAAATACGAGCAGTACTTC.

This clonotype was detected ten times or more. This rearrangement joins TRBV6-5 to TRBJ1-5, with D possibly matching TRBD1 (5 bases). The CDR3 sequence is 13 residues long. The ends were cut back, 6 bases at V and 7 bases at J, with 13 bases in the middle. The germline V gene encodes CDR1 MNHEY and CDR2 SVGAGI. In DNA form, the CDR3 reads TGTGCCAGCAGCTTGTCTGGGGCCCAGCCCCAGCATTTT. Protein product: CASSLSGAQPQHF.

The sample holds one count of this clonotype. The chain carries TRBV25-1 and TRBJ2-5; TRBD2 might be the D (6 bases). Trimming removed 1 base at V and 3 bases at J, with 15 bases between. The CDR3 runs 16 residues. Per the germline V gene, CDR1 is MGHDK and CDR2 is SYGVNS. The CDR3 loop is CASSEFSERVEETQYF. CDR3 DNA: TGTGCCAGCAGTGAATTCTCGGAGCGGGTCGAAGAGACCCAGTACTTC.

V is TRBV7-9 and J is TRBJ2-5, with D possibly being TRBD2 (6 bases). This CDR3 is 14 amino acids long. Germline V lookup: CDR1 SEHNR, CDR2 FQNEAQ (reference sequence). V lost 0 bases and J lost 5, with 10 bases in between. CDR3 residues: CASSLAGDSETQYF. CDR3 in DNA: TGTGCCAGCAGCTTAGCCGGGGACTCGGAGACCCAGTACTTC.

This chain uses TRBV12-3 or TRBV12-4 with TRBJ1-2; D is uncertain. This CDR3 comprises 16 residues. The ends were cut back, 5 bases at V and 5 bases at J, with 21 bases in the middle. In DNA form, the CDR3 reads TGTGCCAGCAGTCTCCGATTGAAGGATTTGAGTTATGGCTACACCTTC. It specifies CASSLRLKDLSYGYTF.

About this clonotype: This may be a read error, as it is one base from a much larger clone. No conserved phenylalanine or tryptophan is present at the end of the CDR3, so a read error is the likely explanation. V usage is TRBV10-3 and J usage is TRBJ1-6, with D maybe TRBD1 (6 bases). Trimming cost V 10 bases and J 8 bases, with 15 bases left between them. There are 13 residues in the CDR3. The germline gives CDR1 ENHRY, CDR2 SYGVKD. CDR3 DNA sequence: TGTGCCAGCAAGGGGGACCTCGATTCACCCCTCCACCTT. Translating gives CASKGDLDSPLHL.